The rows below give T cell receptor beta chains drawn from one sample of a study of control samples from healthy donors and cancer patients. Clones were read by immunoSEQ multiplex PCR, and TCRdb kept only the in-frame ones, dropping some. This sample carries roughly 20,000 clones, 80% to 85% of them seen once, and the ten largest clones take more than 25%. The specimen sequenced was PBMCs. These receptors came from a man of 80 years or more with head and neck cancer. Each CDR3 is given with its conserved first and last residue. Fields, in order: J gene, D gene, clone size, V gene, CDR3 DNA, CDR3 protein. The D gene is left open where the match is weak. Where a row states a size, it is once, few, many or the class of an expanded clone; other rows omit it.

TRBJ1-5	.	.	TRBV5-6	TGTGCCAGCAGCTCACTCCGGGAGCTCCAAAGCAATCAGCCCCAGCATTTT	CASSSLRELQSNQPQHF
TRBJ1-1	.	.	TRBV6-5	TGTGCCAGCAGACTTAATCGGGGCTATGGTACTGAAGCTTTCTTT	CASRLNRGYGTEAFF
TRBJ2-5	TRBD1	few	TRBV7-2	TGTGCCAGCAGTCTCACAGGGGGCCAAGAGACCCAGTACTTC	CASSLTGGQETQYF
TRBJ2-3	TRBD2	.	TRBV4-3	TGCGCCAGCAGCCAAGACCTAGCGGGATCGACAGATACGCAGTATTTT	CASSQDLAGSTDTQYF
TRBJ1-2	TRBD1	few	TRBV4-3	TGCGCCAGCAGCCAAGATGGGGCGGTAGTAGACAGGGGGAACTATGGCTACACCTTC	CASSQDGAVVDRGNYGYTF
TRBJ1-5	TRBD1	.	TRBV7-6	TGTGCCAGCAGCTCTGGGACAGGGAATCAGCCCCAGCATTTT	CASSSGTGNQPQHF
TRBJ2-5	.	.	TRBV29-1	TGCAGCGTTGAAGCGGGGGGCTGGGGAGAGACCCAGTACTTC	CSVEAGGWGETQYF
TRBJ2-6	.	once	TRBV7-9	TGTGCCAGCACCTTTAGGGGAGTCTCTGGGGCCAACGTCCTGACTTTC	CASTFRGVSGANVLTF
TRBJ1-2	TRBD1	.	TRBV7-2	TGTGCCAGCAGCTTAGTTGCGGGGACAGGGGTGAGTGGCTACACCTTC	CASSLVAGTGVSGYTF
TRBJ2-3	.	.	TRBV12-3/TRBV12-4	TGTGCCAGCAGCCAGGGCGATACGCAGTATTTT	CASSQGDTQYF
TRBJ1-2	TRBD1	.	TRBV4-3	TGCGCCAGCAGCCAAGTTTCCGGGACAGGGCCCGGCTACACCTTC	CASSQVSGTGPGYTF
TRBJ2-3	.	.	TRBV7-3	TGTGCCAGCAGCTTAGGACCCGGTGGTGATACGCAGTATTTT	CASSLGPGGDTQYF
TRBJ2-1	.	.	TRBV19	TGTGCCAGTAGTACGAATATAGACAGGCCCGGGAGGGAGCAGTTCTTC	CASSTNIDRPGREQFF
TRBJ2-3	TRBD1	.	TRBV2	TGTGCCAGCAATTTGGACAGGGGACCAGATACGCAGTATTTT	CASNLDRGPDTQYF
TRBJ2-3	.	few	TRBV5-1	TGCGCCAGCAGCTTTGGACAGTCCACAGATACGCAGTATTTT	CASSFGQSTDTQYF
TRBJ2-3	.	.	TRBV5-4	TGTGCCAGCAGCTTGGGGGGCATGAGCACAGATACGCAGTATTTT	CASSLGGMSTDTQYF
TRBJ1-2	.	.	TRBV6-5	TGTGCCAGCAGTCTCCGGACTTTAAACTATGGCTACACCTTC	CASSLRTLNYGYTF
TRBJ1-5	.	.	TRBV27	TGTGCCAGCGCGACATACGGGGGCGGGCCCCAGCATTTT	CASATYGGGPQHF
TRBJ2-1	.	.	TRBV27	TGTGCCAGCAGCTCAGTGCCCTACAATGAGCAGTTCTTC	CASSSVPYNEQFF
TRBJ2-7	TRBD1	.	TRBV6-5	TGTGCCAGCAGGAGGGACAGGGGCAACTACGAGCAGTACTTC	CASRRDRGNYEQYF
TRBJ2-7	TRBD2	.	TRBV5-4	TGTGCCAGCAGCTGGGCGGGGACTAGCGGGAAATACGAGCAGTACTTC	CASSWAGTSGKYEQYF
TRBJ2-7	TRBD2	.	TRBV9	TGTGCCAGCAGTAGGAGCGGGAGGAGCTCCTACGAGCAGTACTTC	CASSRSGRSSYEQYF
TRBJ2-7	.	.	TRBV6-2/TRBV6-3	TGTGCCAGCAGCGACCAAGGCTTTTCTTCCTACGAGCAGTACTTC	CASSDQGFSSYEQYF
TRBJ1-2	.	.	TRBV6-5	TGTGCCAGCAGTTACTCGAGAACAGGGAGGAATGGCTACACCTTC	CASSYSRTGRNGYTF
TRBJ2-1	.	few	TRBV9	TGTGCCAGCAGCGTAGAACCCCCTCGGCCTGAGCAGTTCTTC	CASSVEPPRPEQFF
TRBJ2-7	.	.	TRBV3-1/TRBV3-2	TGTGCCAGCAGCGCAAGTTCGCGGGAGCAGTACTTC	CASSASSREQYF
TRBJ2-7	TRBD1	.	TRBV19	TGTGCCAGTACCCCGGGACAGGCGGGGTCTGGCTCCTACGAGCAGTACTTC	CASTPGQAGSGSYEQYF
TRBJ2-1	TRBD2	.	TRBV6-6	TGTGCCAGCAGTTATGGGCTAGCGGGAGTTGGGGAGCAGTTCTTC	CASSYGLAGVGEQFF
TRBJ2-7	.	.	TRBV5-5	TGTGCCAGCAGCTTGAGGGGGACTGACTACGAGCAGTACTTC	CASSLRGTDYEQYF
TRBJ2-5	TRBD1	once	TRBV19	TGTGCCAGTAGTATAGTAAAGGACAGGGGATACCGAGGGACCCAGTACTTC	CASSIVKDRGYRGTQYF